This TCR beta chain was observed in a study of graft-versus-host responses after intestinal transplantation. For the study at large: The transplants performed in recipients were multivisceral, liver-intestinal, or isolated intestinal.

Whole-study findings and limits: Analysis identified GvH clones in recipient marrow, with some appearing first in ileum or blood. Early post-transplant falls in HvG clones accompanied the peak levels of circulating GvH clones. Graft-donor T cell macrochimerism coincided with high graft-versus-host to host-versus-graft clonal ratios in allografts.

Details on this clone: Its antigen remains unknown.

The CDR3 runs to 15 residues. Trimming shortened V by 0 bases and J by 4 bases, and 10 bases separated the two germline ends. Germline V gene lookup returns CDR1 SNHLY and CDR2 FYNNEI. Clones were read by immunoSEQ multiplex PCR, and TCRdb kept only the in-frame ones, dropping some. Here the sample spans approximately 85,000 clones, over 80% being singletons. The V call is TRBV2, the J call TRBJ2-1; D might be TRBD2 (5 bases). The receptor was isolated from a human donor who was the organ donor for an intestinal transplant. This material consisted of unstimulated CD8+ T cells sorted from spleen or lymph node cells, taken before transplant. CDR3 sequence reads: CASSEARDTYNEQFF. CDR3 bases: TGTGCCAGCAGTGAAGCCCGGGATACTTACAATGAGCAGTTCTTC. The full variable domain, in which reference TRBV2 and TRBJ2-1 provide the parts outside the CDR3, is EPEVTQTPSHQVTQMGQEVILRCVPISNHLYFYWYRQILGQKVEFLVSFYNNEISEKSEIFDDQFSVERPDGSNFTLKIRSTKLEDSAMYFCASSEARDTYNEQFFGPGTRLTVL.